Below, one TCR beta chain is given with its context. This sample is drawn from a study of blood T cell repertoires in COVID-19. The V gene lost 2 bases and the J gene lost 6 bases, with 16 bases spanning the gap. Germline V gene sequence: CDR1 SGHVS, CDR2 FQNEAQ. The CDR3 is 16 amino acids. TCRdb keeps only in-frame clones here, not all; method: immunoSEQ multiplex PCR. The sample yields under 200,000 clones, around four fifths seen once. The sample consisted of peripheral blood. The clonotype was recovered from a woman aged 70-85 years with COVID-19, enrolled during active disease. The V call is TRBV7-8, the J call TRBJ1-4; possible D gene TRBD1, 6 bases. Here the CDR3 DNA reads TGTGCCAGCAGCTTAAACCCTCCGGGACAAGATGAAAAACTGTTTTTT. It yields the protein CASSLNPPGQDEKLFF. The variable domain in full, completed from reference TRBV7-8 and TRBJ1-4, reads GAGVSQSPRYKVAKRGQDVALRCDPISGHVSLFWYQQALGQGPEFLTYFQNEAQLDKSGLPSDRFFAERPEGSVSTLKIQRTQQEDSAVYLCASSLNPPGQDEKLFFGSGTQLSVL.